One and the same sample provided the 18 T cell receptor beta chains below, sequenced in a study of blood T cell repertoires in COVID-19. Profiled with immunoSEQ multiplex PCR; TCRdb holds only in-frame clones, not every one. The sample lists more than 150,000 clones; about 90% were seen once. Sequenced sample: PBMCs or T cells enriched from blood (not recorded which). The receptors stem from a woman aged 45-59 years who had recovered from COVID-19.

The rearrangement links TRBV28 to TRBJ1-1; 8 bases fit TRBD1. CDR1 MDHEN and CDR2 SYDVKM come from the germline V gene. This CDR3 spans 12 amino acids. Trimming at V came to 2 bases and at J to 12 bases, leaving 5 bases not matched to a gene. CDR3 protein: CASSLRQGRTFF. The CDR3 DNA sequence: TGTGCCAGCAGTTTAAGACAGGGGAGGACTTTCTTT.

The chain is built from TRBV19 and TRBJ2-3, with a weak D call TRBD2 (5 bases). Trimming took 3 bases from V and 1 from J, leaving 11 bases between them. The CDR3 consists of 15 residues. Germline CDR1 is LNHDA and CDR2 is SQIVND (reference sequence). CDR3 loop: CASSILAFGTDTQYF. The CDR3 bases are TGTGCCAGTAGTATCCTAGCTTTCGGCACAGATACGCAGTATTTT.

V usage is TRBV6-5 and J usage is TRBJ2-7; 14 positions agree with TRBD2. Germline V gene lookup returns CDR1 MNHEY and CDR2 SVGAGI. The CDR3 has 15 amino acids. After removal of 7 bases from V and 3 bases from J, the junction contained 5 bases not matched to a gene. As DNA, the CDR3 is TGTGCCAGCAAACAAGGACTAGCGGGAGGCTACGAGCAGTACTTC. Translated, it gives CASKQGLAGGYEQYF.

This clone is a singleton in its sample. The J gene is TRBJ1-5, the V gene TRBV28; D unclear. V was shortened by 7 bases and J by 7 bases, with 14 bases between the two germline ends. Germline V CDR1 and CDR2: MDHEN, SYDVKM. The CDR3 length is 13 residues. DNA for the CDR3: TGTGCCAGCATCCCCCCGGGTGGGCAGCCCCAGCATTTT. This gives the protein CASIPPGGQPQHF.

This clone was seen a single time. The chain carries TRBV4-2 and TRBJ2-2, with a tentative D call TRBD1 (7 bases). Trimming took 0 bases from V and 7 from J, leaving 9 bases between them. CDR1 is LGHNA and CDR2 is YNFKEQ in the germline V gene. CDR3 length: 14 amino acids. The CDR3 nucleotides read TGTGCCAGCAGCCAAGATCAGGGGGGCGGGGAGCTGTTTTTT. The encoded protein is CASSQDQGGGELFF.

J is TRBJ1-3 and V is TRBV9; D might be TRBD1 (6 bases). CDR3 size: 18 residues. Trimming stripped 0 bases from V and 0 bases from J, with 16 bases between. Germline CDR1 and CDR2: SGDLS and YYNGEE. CDR3 sequence (DNA): TGTGCCAGCAGCGTAGAGGGGGGGCCAGTCAACTCTGGAAACACCATATATTTT. Translating it yields CASSVEGGPVNSGNTIYF.

The rearrangement joins TRBV19 to TRBJ2-1; D perhaps matches TRBD2 (6 bases). CDR3 length: 15 residues. Trimming removed 1 base at V and 9 bases at J, with 16 bases between. CDR1 is LNHDA and CDR2 is SQIVND in the germline V gene (reference sequence). The CDR3 DNA reads as TGTGCCAGTAGTATAGCGGGAGTGGGGAACCCTGAGCAGTTCTTC. Its protein is CASSIAGVGNPEQFF. The variable domain in full, with the rest retrieved from reference TRBV19 and TRBJ2-1, is DGGITQSPKYLFRKEGQNVTLSCEQNLNHDAMYWYRQDPGQGLRLIYYSQIVNDFQKGDIAEGYSVSREKKESFPLTVTSAQKNPTAFYLCASSIAGVGNPEQFFGPGTRLTVL.

This rearrangement joins TRBV3-1 (or the pseudogene TRBV3-2) to TRBJ1-2; 12 bases match TRBD1. Per germline, CDR1 LGHDT and CDR2 YNNKEL (reference sequence). V lost 4 bases to trimming and J lost 7 bases; unmatched junction nucleotides: 4. The CDR3 runs to 14 residues. The CDR3 DNA follows: TGTGCCAGCAGCCCGGGACAGGGGGCAGTTGGCTACACCTTC. This encodes CASSPGQGAVGYTF.

This clone was counted only a few times. The V gene is TRBV28, the J gene TRBJ1-2; the D gene is possibly TRBD1 (5 bases). The CDR3 is 15 residues long. Germline V gene lookup returns CDR1 MDHEN and CDR2 SYDVKM. V was trimmed by 6 bases and J by 7 bases, leaving 21 bases between them. In nucleotides, the CDR3 is TGTGCCAGCAGCTCCCGGGACGGCCGGGGGGGTGGCTACACCTTC. It encodes CASSSRDGRGGGYTF.

The chain is built from TRBV19 and TRBJ1-2; 11 nucleotides line up with TRBD1. Germline V CDR1 and CDR2: LNHDA, SQIVND (reference sequence). The CDR3 totals 15 residues. After removal of 4 bases from V and 5 bases from J, the junction contained 6 bases not matched to a gene. The CDR3 region has the DNA TGTGCCAGTAGTAACCCGGACAGGGGGCGATATGGCTACACCTTC. This codes for CASSNPDRGRYGYTF.

The gene calls are TRBV4-2 and TRBJ2-6; TRBD2 is a possible D gene (6 bases). V gave up 0 bases and J gave up 0 bases, with 21 bases separating them. CDR3 length equals 21 residues. The germline gives CDR1 LGHNA, CDR2 YNFKEQ. CDR3 nucleotides: TGTGCCAGCAGCCAAGATGCTAGAGGAGGGGTGAGCGGCTCTGGGGCCAACGTCCTGACTTTC. Translated: CASSQDARGGVSGSGANVLTF.

In the case of this clone: The junction shows a germline mismatch at one end, possibly a read error. The chain links TRBV27 to TRBJ2-1; weak D call: TRBD2 (5 bases). The CDR3 sequence is 15 residues long. The germline V gene encodes CDR1 MNHEY and CDR2 SMNVEV (reference sequence). DNA for the CDR3: TGTGCCAGCAGTTTTCTGTCTAGCTCCGACAATGAGCAGTTCTTC. It yields the protein CASSFLSSSDNEQFF.

This clone was seen more than once but under ten times. The rearrangement uses TRBV19 and TRBJ2-1; 8 nucleotides line up with TRBD2. CDR3 size: 14 residues. V was clipped by 1 base and J by 10 bases; unmatched bases: 6. CDR1 LNHDA and CDR2 SQIVND come from the germline V gene (reference sequence). CDR3 protein: CASSIAGGPGEQFF. Written as DNA, the CDR3 is TGTGCCAGTAGTATAGCGGGAGGGCCGGGCGAGCAGTTCTTC.

The rearrangement links TRBV2 to TRBJ1-6, with 8 bases matching TRBD1. V shed 6 bases and J 6 bases; nucleotides not matched to a gene: 7. The CDR3 runs to 15 residues. Germline loops: CDR1 SNHLY, CDR2 FYNNEI. Written as DNA, the CDR3 is TGTGCCAGCAGACAGGGGACAGGAGGTAATTCACCCCTCCACTTT. This encodes CASRQGTGGNSPLHF.

This clone was observed a handful of times. The chain joins TRBV2 to TRBJ2-6; D not certain. This CDR3 has 13 residues. Germline V gene sequence: CDR1 SNHLY, CDR2 FYNNEI. The germline V and J ends were trimmed by 10 bases and 0 bases, with 7 bases remaining between them. The CDR3 sequence is CANKDSGANVLTF. For the CDR3, the DNA is TGTGCCAACAAAGACTCTGGGGCCAACGTCCTGACTTTC.

The CDR3 DNA sequence: TGTGCCAGCAGCTTAGGACTAGCGGGAGCCACCGAGCAGTACTTC. It encodes CASSLGLAGATEQYF. V and J are TRBV7-2 and TRBJ2-7; 12 bases fit TRBD2. Germline trimming cut 1 base from V and 6 bases from J; bases unmatched to any gene: 4. CDR1 is SGHTA and CDR2 is FQGNSA in the germline V gene. The CDR3 runs to 15 residues.

The rearrangement joins TRBV11-2 to TRBJ2-1; TRBD2 aligns across 11 bases. The trim removed 3 bases at V and 5 bases at J, leaving 3 bases unmatched. The CDR3 has 15 amino acids. The germline V gene has CDR1 SGHAT and CDR2 FQNNGV. In DNA form, the CDR3 reads TGTGCCAGCAGCTTTAGCGGGAGGGCTAACAATGAGCAGTTCTTC. Translating it yields CASSFSGRANNEQFF.

The rearrangement joins TRBV11-3 to TRBJ2-3; no firm D call. V lost 5 bases to trimming and J lost 3 bases, with 15 bases between them. Germline V gene data show CDR1 as SGHNT and CDR2 as YENEEA. The CDR3 spans 15 residues. The CDR3 DNA is TGTGCCAGCAGCAAAGACGGGTCCCTTACAGATACGCAGTATTTT. This codes for CASSKDGSLTDTQYF.